One and the same sample provided the 15 T cell receptor beta chains below, sequenced in a study of blood T cell repertoires in COVID-19. Profiled with immunoSEQ multiplex PCR; TCRdb holds only in-frame clones, not every one. The sample includes about 74,000 clones, less than 95% of them seen just once. Input material: peripheral blood. The origin of the receptors is a woman aged 55-70 years with active COVID-19.

The chain is built from TRBV18 and TRBJ2-5; D not certain. The CDR3 has 12 residues. V shed 6 bases and J shed 0 bases, with 5 bases lying between them. Germline V gives CDR1 KGHSH, CDR2 LQKENI. The chain's CDR3 is CASSRYQETQYF. The CDR3, as DNA: TGTGCCAGCTCCCGGTACCAAGAGACCCAGTACTTC. Drawing the rest from reference TRBV18 and TRBJ2-5, the complete variable domain is NAGVMQNPRHLVRRRGQEARLRCSPMKGHSHVYWYRQLPEEGLKFMVYLQKENIIDESGMPKERFSAEFPKEGPSILRIQQVVRGDSAAYFCASSRYQETQYFGPGTRLLVL.

The chain carries TRBV30 and TRBJ1-1; the match to TRBD1 covers 9 bases. V was clipped by 4 bases and J by 5 bases; unmatched bases: 5. Germline values: CDR1 GTSNPN, CDR2 SVGIG (reference sequence). This CDR3 region has 13 residues. CDR3 bases: TGTGCCTGGAAGGGACAGGGAATTACTGAAGCTTTCTTT. Translating it yields CAWKGQGITEAFF.

The chain uses TRBV28 and TRBJ2-7; 8 bases match TRBD1. The CDR3 totals 16 residues. Trimming removed 6 bases from V and 1 base from J; junction bases left unmatched: 11. Germline V lookup: CDR1 MDHEN, CDR2 SYDVKM. CDR3 region: CASSSWGDRRSYEQYF. The CDR3 nucleotides are TGTGCCAGCAGCTCATGGGGGGACAGGCGATCCTACGAGCAGTACTTC. Full variable domain (outside the CDR3, taken from reference TRBV28 and TRBJ2-7): DVKVTQSSRYLVKRTGEKVFLECVQDMDHENMFWYRQDPGLGLRLIYFSYDVKMKEKGDIPEGYSVSREKKERFSLILESASTNQTSMYLCASSSWGDRRSYEQYFGPGTRLTVT.

The chain employs TRBV18 and TRBJ1-1; 7 bases match TRBD1. Germline V gene lookup returns CDR1 KGHSH and CDR2 LQKENI. The CDR3 totals 14 residues. After removal of 2 bases from V and 5 bases from J, the junction contained 5 bases not matched to a gene. CDR3 sequence (DNA): TGTGCCAGCTCACCAAATAGGGGGCGGACTGAAGCTTTCTTT. Its translation is CASSPNRGRTEAFF. Based on the CDR3 plus reference TRBV18 and TRBJ1-1, the full variable domain is NAGVMQNPRHLVRRRGQEARLRCSPMKGHSHVYWYRQLPEEGLKFMVYLQKENIIDESGMPKERFSAEFPKEGPSILRIQQVVRGDSAAYFCASSPNRGRTEAFFGQGTRLTVV.

The chain links TRBV27 to TRBJ2-1; TRBD2 matches 8 bases. V dropped 8 bases and J dropped 9; count of bases not matched to a gene: 6. Germline V gene data show CDR1 as MNHEY and CDR2 as SMNVEV (reference sequence). The CDR3 has 12 residues. CDR3 sequence: CASGGLGTEQFF. The CDR3 DNA reads as TGTGCCAGCGGGGGACTAGGGACTGAGCAGTTCTTC.

The chain couples TRBV2 to TRBJ1-2; TRBD1 matches 10 bases. CDR1 SNHLY and CDR2 FYNNEI come from the germline V gene. The ends lost 5 bases at V and 8 bases at J; junction bases unmatched: 8. The CDR3 length is 14 residues. CDR3 region: CASSTMTGGEGYTF. DNA of the CDR3: TGTGCCAGCAGTACTATGACAGGGGGCGAAGGCTACACCTTC.

In its sample, this clone is medium-sized (0.01 to 0.1%). The genes are TRBV25-1 and TRBJ2-7; 9 nucleotides match TRBD1. V lost 7 bases and J lost 4; bases outside the gene matches: 5. The CDR3 length is 13 residues. Germline V gives CDR1 MGHDK, CDR2 SYGVNS. The CDR3 DNA reads as TGTGCCAGCACCATGGGACAGGGTTACGAGCAGTACTTC. Protein product: CASTMGQGYEQYF.

J is TRBJ1-4 and V is TRBV6-5; 10 bases match TRBD1. Unmatched junction bases numbered 5, after V lost 6 bases and J lost 4 bases. The germline V gene has CDR1 MNHEY and CDR2 SVGAGI. The CDR3 is made up of 15 amino acids. Written as DNA, the CDR3 is TGTGCCAGCAGGAGGACAGGGGGTCTTAATGAAAAACTGTTTTTT. Its protein is CASRRTGGLNEKLFF.

This chain links TRBV5-4 with TRBJ2-1, with TRBD2 as a possible D gene (5 bases). This CDR3 is 15 amino acids long. Between the trimmed V and J ends, which lost 4 bases and 1 base, there was a span of 12 bases. Per germline, CDR1 SGHNT and CDR2 YYREEE (reference sequence). In DNA, the CDR3 is TGTGCCAGCAGCCCCCCCCGGGGTTCCTACAATGAGCAGTTCTTC. Residues: CASSPPRGSYNEQFF.

This chain links TRBV19 with TRBJ1-4; a possible D gene is TRBD1 (6 bases). V lost 5 bases and J lost 3, with 13 bases in between. The CDR3 runs 15 residues. CDR1 and CDR2 (germline): LNHDA, SQIVND (reference sequence). DNA of the CDR3: TGTGCCAGTAGTCAGGGGATGACGGCTAATGAAAAACTGTTTTTT. It is translated as CASSQGMTANEKLFF.

The chain recombines TRBV29-1 with TRBJ2-6, with 7 bases aligning to TRBD1. With V trimmed by 7 bases and J by 4 bases, 13 bases remained unmatched. CDR1 and CDR2 from the germline V gene are SQVTM and ANQGSEA. This CDR3 spans 16 amino acids. The CDR3 loop is CSALGQASLGANVLTF. The CDR3 DNA reads as TGCAGCGCCCTTGGACAGGCAAGTCTGGGGGCCAACGTCCTGACTTTC.

Here the CDR3 DNA reads TGTGCCAGCAGGCCAGGGGGAAACACCATATATTTT. Its translation is CASRPGGNTIYF. This chain connects TRBV2 to TRBJ1-3; D possibly corresponds to TRBD1 (5 bases). Germline loops: CDR1 SNHLY, CDR2 FYNNEI. CDR3 length: 12 residues. Between the trimmed V and J ends, which lost 6 bases and 4 bases, there was a span of 7 bases. The full variable domain, its missing parts supplied by reference TRBV2 and TRBJ1-3, is EPEVTQTPSHQVTQMGQEVILRCVPISNHLYFYWYRQILGQKVEFLVSFYNNEISEKSEIFDDQFSVERPDGSNFTLKIRSTKLEDSAMYFCASRPGGNTIYFGEGSWLTVV.

The chain links TRBV28 to TRBJ1-2; 11 bases line up with TRBD1. V lost 4 bases and J lost 8; bases outside the gene matches: 6. Germline V lookup: CDR1 MDHEN, CDR2 SYDVKM. The CDR3 consists of 14 residues. CDR3 region: CASSSDRGPRGYTF. In DNA, the CDR3 is TGTGCCAGCAGTTCGGACAGGGGGCCTCGGGGCTACACCTTC.

The CDR3 here is CSVRGGRGETQYF. DNA for the CDR3: TGCAGCGTTCGGGGCGGGAGGGGGGAGACCCAGTACTTC. The chain links TRBV29-1 to TRBJ2-5, with 9 bases fitting TRBD2. V lost 5 bases and J lost 5; bases outside the gene matches: 6. CDR1 SQVTM and CDR2 ANQGSEA come from the germline V gene. This CDR3 spans 13 amino acids.

V usage is TRBV16 and J usage is TRBJ2-7; tentatively, D is TRBD2 (6 bases). The V and J ends lost 0 bases and 4 bases respectively, with 10 bases between them. The CDR3 extends over 14 amino acids. CDR1 and CDR2 (germline): KGHSY, FQNENV. The CDR3 is CASSQSGGSYEQYF. The CDR3, as DNA: TGTGCCAGCAGCCAATCGGGGGGAAGTTACGAGCAGTACTTC.